Listed here are 27 T cell receptor beta chains from one sample, sequenced in a study of response to subunit inactivated influenza vaccine. TCRdb re-called the RT-PCR reads through MiXCR, storing one row per CDR3 protein. The table shows 650,000 to 800,000 distinct CDR3 sequences, with approximately 13% occurring only once. The specimen was PBMCs from blood, collected approximately 15 days before vaccination. The origin of the receptors is a man between 45 and 60 years old who received an inactivated influenza vaccine.

This clonotype was counted between two and nine times. This chain links TRBV20-1 with TRBJ2-2; no clear D gene. Trimming took 6 bases from V and 0 from J, leaving 11 bases between them. Germline V gene sequence: CDR1 DFQATT, CDR2 SNEGSKA (reference sequence). The CDR3 contains 14 residues. The CDR3 here is CSAPEGTNTGELFF. CDR3 bases: TGCAGTGCCCCGGAAGGCACGAACACCGGGGAGCTGTTTTTT.

The J gene is TRBJ2-2, the V gene TRBV3-1; D is perhaps TRBD1 or TRBD2 (6 bases each). Trimming took off 0 bases at V and 5 bases at J, with 13 bases between the two ends. The CDR3 extends over 16 amino acids. The germline gives CDR1 LGHDT, CDR2 YNNKEL (reference sequence). The CDR3: CASSQEPGGGTGELFF. The CDR3 bases are TGTGCCAGCAGCCAAGAACCCGGGGGCGGGACCGGGGAGCTGTTTTTT.

The chain links TRBV20-1 to TRBJ2-3; D may be TRBD1 (7 bases). The CDR3 loop spans 14 amino acids. Germline CDR1 and CDR2: DFQATT and SNEGSKA (reference sequence). Trimming pared 0 bases from V and 5 bases from J, leaving 12 bases between. Here the CDR3 DNA reads TGCAGTGCTAGAGACAGGGGGGCGGTAGATACGCAGTATTTT. Amino acid sequence: CSARDRGAVDTQYF.

There are a few counts of this clonotype. V usage is TRBV20-1 and J usage is TRBJ1-6; D not resolved. Trimming cost V 7 bases and J 2 bases, with 15 bases left between them. This CDR3 spans 15 amino acids. CDR1 DFQATT and CDR2 SNEGSKA come from the germline V gene (reference sequence). In nucleotides, the CDR3 is TGCAGTGTTGGACGTTTAGGCACCTATAATTCACCCCTCCACTTT. Encoded protein: CSVGRLGTYNSPLHF.

This chain joins TRBV7-8 and TRBJ1-5, with D perhaps matching TRBD1 (5 bases). Germline values: CDR1 SGHVS, CDR2 FQNEAQ. Trimming took off 5 bases at V and 1 base at J, with 12 bases between the two ends. The CDR3 runs to 15 residues. The CDR3 spells CASSAGTGSNQPQHF. In DNA form, the CDR3 reads TGTGCCAGCAGCGCAGGGACGGGAAGCAATCAGCCCCAGCATTTT.

This clonotype turned up a few times. The genes are TRBV12-3 or TRBV12-4 and TRBJ2-3; a possible D gene is TRBD1 (5 bases). V dropped 3 bases and J dropped 5 bases, with 15 bases sitting between them. The CDR3 extends over 15 amino acids. The CDR3 region has the DNA TGTGCCAGCAGTTTGGGTGACAGTCCATTAGATACGCAGTATTTT. Translating it yields CASSLGDSPLDTQYF.

This clonotype was picked up a small number of times. V usage is TRBV20-1 and J usage is TRBJ2-7; D ambiguous. The CDR3 totals 15 residues. CDR1 is DFQATT, CDR2 SNEGSKA, per germline (reference sequence). V was clipped by 0 bases and J by 3 bases, with 15 bases between them. The CDR3 region is CSARDLGGSFYEQYF. The CDR3 nucleotides read TGCAGTGCTAGAGATCTGGGTGGCAGCTTCTACGAGCAGTACTTC.

This clonotype was seen a few times. The chain uses TRBV6-2 or TRBV6-3 and TRBJ2-7, with D perhaps matching TRBD2 (6 bases). The CDR3 covers 15 residues. Germline V lookup: CDR1 MNHEY, CDR2 SVGEGT. V was shortened by 0 bases and J by 0 bases, with 9 bases between the two germline ends. In nucleotides, the CDR3 is TGTGCCAGCAGTTACTCAGGGGACTTCTCCTACGAGCAGTACTTC. Residues: CASSYSGDFSYEQYF.

This clonotype was detected once. The V gene is TRBV7-8, the J gene TRBJ2-7; D ambiguous. CDR3 size: 16 residues. V lost 3 bases and J lost 5, with 20 bases in between. The germline gives CDR1 SGHVS, CDR2 FQNEAQ. CDR3 residues: CASSFLSSSLVHEQYF. The DNA for the CDR3 is TGTGCCAGCAGCTTTCTCTCGTCTTCCCTGGTACACGAGCAGTACTTC.

In its sample, this clonotype was seen a few times. The V gene is TRBV18, the J gene TRBJ2-1; D perhaps matches TRBD1 (5 bases). The V gene's germline CDR1 is KGHSH and CDR2 LQKENI. V was clipped by 2 bases and J by 10 bases, with 15 bases between them. The CDR3 is made up of 14 amino acids. CDR3 residues: CASSPAGKTVEQFF. The CDR3 region has the DNA TGTGCCAGCTCACCAGCAGGGAAGACTGTCGAGCAGTTCTTC.

This clonotype was found a few times. The gene calls are TRBV9 and TRBJ2-1, with D possibly matching TRBD2 (5 bases). CDR1 and CDR2 (germline): SGDLS, YYNGEE. This CDR3 spans 15 amino acids. The V and J ends lost 3 bases and 3 bases respectively, with 13 bases between them. CDR3 nucleotides: TGTGCCAGCAGCGACTCACCGACTAACTACAATGAGCAGTTCTTC. This sequence encodes CASSDSPTNYNEQFF.

The V call is TRBV10-3, the J call TRBJ2-7, with 7 bases fitting TRBD2. Germline CDR1 reads ENHRY; CDR2 reads SYGVKD. CDR3 length equals 18 residues. V shed 0 bases and J 1 base; nucleotides not matched to a gene: 12. The CDR3 DNA sequence: TGTGCCATCAGTGAGTCGACTCGGCTAGCGGATAGATCCTACGAGCAGTACTTC. Its protein product is CAISESTRLADRSYEQYF.

The table lists this clonotype with a few counts. V and J are TRBV30 and TRBJ2-5, with TRBD1 matching 7 bases. Germline V CDR1 and CDR2: GTSNPN, SVGIG (reference sequence). The CDR3 totals 14 residues. V lost 3 bases to trimming and J lost 1 base; unmatched junction nucleotides: 5. The CDR3 here is CAWRATGTQETQYF. As DNA, the CDR3 is TGTGCCTGGAGGGCGACAGGGACCCAAGAGACCCAGTACTTC.

This clonotype turned up a few times. The rearrangement joins TRBV4-1 to TRBJ2-2; a possible D gene is TRBD1 (7 bases). This CDR3 comprises 17 residues. V lost 4 bases, J lost 5 bases, and 20 bases lay in between. Germline loops: CDR1 MGHRA, CDR2 YSYEKL. CDR3 loop: CASSLKRGGGETGELFF. CDR3 DNA sequence: TGCGCCAGCAGCCTAAAAAGAGGAGGGGGCGAAACCGGGGAGCTGTTTTTT.

This clonotype was recorded at least ten times. The V call is TRBV5-1, the J call TRBJ2-5, with TRBD2 matching 11 bases. This CDR3 spans 16 amino acids. V trimming: 4 bases; J trimming: 2 bases; junction bases outside the gene matches: 7. In germline, CDR1 is SGHRS, CDR2 YFSETQ. Here the CDR3 DNA reads TGCGCCAGCAGCGGACCGGGACTAGCGGAACAAGAGACCCAGTACTTC. This translates into CASSGPGLAEQETQYF.

The V call is TRBV5-1, the J call TRBJ2-3, with TRBD2 matching 11 bases. V was pared by 0 bases and J by 2 bases, with 2 bases of the junction left unmatched. This CDR3 has 16 amino acids. Germline V gene data show CDR1 as SGHRS and CDR2 as YFSETQ. The CDR3 protein is CASSLGLAGFTDTQYF. The CDR3 DNA is TGCGCCAGCAGCTTGGGACTAGCGGGGTTCACAGATACGCAGTATTTT.

The table lists this clonotype with a few counts. V is TRBV6-2 or TRBV6-3 and J is TRBJ1-2, with D unresolved. The CDR3 runs to 13 residues. Germline assignment: CDR1 MNHEY and CDR2 SVGEGT. The germline V and J ends were trimmed by 5 bases and 5 bases, with 12 bases remaining between them. The CDR3 loop is CASSRGIGYGYTF. The CDR3 nucleotides read TGTGCCAGCAGTAGAGGCATTGGATATGGCTACACCTTC.

The chain uses TRBV14 and TRBJ2-1, with D tentatively TRBD1 (5 bases). Germline CDR1 is SGHDN and CDR2 is FVKESK. V lost 5 bases, J lost 13 bases, and 15 bases lay in between. This CDR3 has 12 residues. CDR3 bases: TGTGCCAGCAGCAATACCAGGGCCCTCCAGTTCTTC. This encodes CASSNTRALQFF. Variable domain in full (rest from reference TRBV14 and TRBJ2-1): EAGVTQFPSHSVIEKGQTVTLRCDPISGHDNLYWYRRVMGKEIKFLLHFVKESKQDESGMPNNRFLAERTGGTYSTLKVQPAELEDSGVYFCASSNTRALQFFGPGTRLTVL.

This clonotype was observed a handful of times. The genes are TRBV12-3 or TRBV12-4 and TRBJ1-1, with a possible D match to TRBD1 (6 bases). The V end was cut by 2 bases, the J end by 7 bases, with 23 bases between. This CDR3 has 17 amino acids. The CDR3 loop is CASSLSYGGGRGDEAFF. The DNA for the CDR3 is TGTGCCAGCAGTTTATCCTATGGGGGGGGCCGGGGGGATGAAGCTTTCTTT.

The rearrangement links TRBV29-1 to TRBJ2-3; 7 bases fit TRBD2. CDR3 length equals 13 residues. The V and J ends lost 8 bases and 3 bases, in that order; junction bases with no gene match: 8. The germline V gene encodes CDR1 SQVTM and CDR2 ANQGSEA. CDR3 sequence: CSLRGTVTDTQYF. As DNA, the CDR3 is TGCAGCTTGCGGGGGACGGTAACAGATACGCAGTATTTT.

V gene TRBV9 combines with J gene TRBJ2-7, with TRBD1 matching over 9 bases. With V trimmed by 3 bases and J by 4 bases, 8 bases remained unmatched. The germline gives CDR1 SGDLS, CDR2 YYNGEE. The CDR3 length is 15 residues. CDR3 sequence (DNA): TGTGCCAGCAGCGACCAGCCGGGACAGGGTTACGAGCAGTACTTC. Translated, it gives CASSDQPGQGYEQYF.

This clonotype was picked up many times. J is TRBJ1-4 and V is TRBV15; TRBD1 matches at 7 bases. In germline, CDR1 is LNHNV, CDR2 YYDKDF (reference sequence). This CDR3 spans 15 amino acids. Germline trimming cut 6 bases from V and 0 bases from J; bases unmatched to any gene: 4. CDR3 amino acids: CATRPGGTTNEKLFF. CDR3 DNA: TGTGCCACCAGACCAGGGGGTACAACTAATGAAAAACTGTTTTTT.

The chain couples TRBV28 to TRBJ2-7, with 9 positions matching TRBD1. Germline V gene lookup returns CDR1 MDHEN and CDR2 SYDVKM. J was trimmed by 9 bases and V by 5 bases; bases with no gene match: 8. This CDR3 is built from 13 residues. The CDR3 loop reads CASSAQTGGGQYF. CDR3 DNA sequence: TGTGCCAGCAGTGCCCAAACAGGGGGCGGGCAGTACTTC.

Only a few counts were recorded for this clonotype. The V gene is TRBV6-5, the J gene TRBJ2-7, with a weak D call TRBD1 (6 bases). V lost 0 bases to trimming and J lost 1 base, with 16 bases between them. This CDR3 is 17 amino acids long. Germline loops: CDR1 MNHEY, CDR2 SVGAGI. CDR3 DNA: TGTGCCAGCAGTTACTCAATCGGGCTCGGGACATCCTACGAGCAGTACTTC. Encoded protein: CASSYSIGLGTSYEQYF.

The rearrangement joins TRBV29-1 to TRBJ2-7, with D maybe TRBD2 (6 bases). Germline lookup yields CDR1 SQVTM and CDR2 ANQGSEA. The CDR3 runs 14 residues. V dropped 0 bases and J dropped 4 bases, with 13 bases sitting between them. CDR3 nucleotides: TGCAGCGTTGAAGATCCCGGCAGCGGGTACGAGCAGTACTTC. Amino acid sequence: CSVEDPGSGYEQYF.

The V call is TRBV10-3, the J call TRBJ2-1, with TRBD2 matching over 8 bases. This CDR3 has 15 amino acids. With 2 bases clipped from V and 4 bases from J, the junction kept 4 bases outside the gene matches. Germline loops: CDR1 ENHRY, CDR2 SYGVKD. The CDR3 loop reads CAISEQRERYNEQFF. The CDR3 DNA sequence: TGTGCCATCAGTGAGCAGCGGGAGAGATACAATGAGCAGTTCTTC.

The CDR3 DNA reads as TGCAGTGCTAGAGGACAGGGTGGCGGAGAGACCCAGTACTTC. Protein: CSARGQGGGETQYF. This sequence joins TRBV20-1 and TRBJ2-5; 7 nucleotides line up with TRBD1. Germline V gene data show CDR1 as DFQATT and CDR2 as SNEGSKA (reference sequence). This CDR3 has 14 amino acids. V shed 1 base, J shed 4 bases, and the junction held 6 bases outside the gene matches.